This record concerns one T cell receptor beta chain sequence. Its antigen is currently unknown. Profiling relied on immunoSEQ multiplex PCR, and the TCRdb table lists in-frame clones only, not all of them. The repertoire includes approximately 160,000 clones, 75% to 95% of them detected once, and more than 1.3% sits in the top ten. This CDR3 contains 15 residues. V was clipped by 0 bases and J by 8 bases, with 14 bases between them. CDR1 is SGDLS, CDR2 YYNGEE, per germline. The sample belongs to a study of T cell responses to AZD1222 COVID-19 vaccine. The study's findings and limits: White British donors predominated, females outnumbered males, and clonal diversity was possibly underestimated. At baseline, seropositivity was found in only six AZD1222 recipients.

The sequence was obtained from an adult in good health. The chain links TRBV9 to TRBJ1-4; tentative D call: TRBD1 (5 bases). The sequencing used peripheral blood, collected on day 0 of AZD1222 vaccination. The CDR3 DNA follows: TGTGCCAGCAGCGTAGAGGGGAGACAGATCGAAAAACTGTTTTTT. Encoded protein: CASSVEGRQIEKLFF.